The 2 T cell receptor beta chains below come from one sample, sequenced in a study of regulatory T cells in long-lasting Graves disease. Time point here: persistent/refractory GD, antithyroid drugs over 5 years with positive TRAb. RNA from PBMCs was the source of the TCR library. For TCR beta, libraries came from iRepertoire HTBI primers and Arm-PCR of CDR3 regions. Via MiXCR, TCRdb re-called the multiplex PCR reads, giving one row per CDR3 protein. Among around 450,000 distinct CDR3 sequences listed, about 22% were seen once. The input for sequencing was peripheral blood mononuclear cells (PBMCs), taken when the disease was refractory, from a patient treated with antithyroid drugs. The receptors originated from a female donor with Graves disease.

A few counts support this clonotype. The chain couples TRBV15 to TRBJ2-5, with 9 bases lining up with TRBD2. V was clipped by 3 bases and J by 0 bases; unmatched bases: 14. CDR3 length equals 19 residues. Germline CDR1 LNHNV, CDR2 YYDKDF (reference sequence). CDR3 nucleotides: TGTGCCACCAGCAGTCCCCCCGGAGGACTAGCGCTTCACCAAGAGACCCAGTACTTC. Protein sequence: CATSSPPGGLALHQETQYF.

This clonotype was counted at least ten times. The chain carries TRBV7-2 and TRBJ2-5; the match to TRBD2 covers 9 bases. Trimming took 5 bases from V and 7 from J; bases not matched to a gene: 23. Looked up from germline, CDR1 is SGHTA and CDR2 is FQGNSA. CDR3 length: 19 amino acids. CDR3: CASSIHSGGGLAGLGTQYF. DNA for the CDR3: TGTGCCAGCAGCATCCACTCCGGAGGGGGGCTAGCGGGACTTGGGACCCAGTACTTC.